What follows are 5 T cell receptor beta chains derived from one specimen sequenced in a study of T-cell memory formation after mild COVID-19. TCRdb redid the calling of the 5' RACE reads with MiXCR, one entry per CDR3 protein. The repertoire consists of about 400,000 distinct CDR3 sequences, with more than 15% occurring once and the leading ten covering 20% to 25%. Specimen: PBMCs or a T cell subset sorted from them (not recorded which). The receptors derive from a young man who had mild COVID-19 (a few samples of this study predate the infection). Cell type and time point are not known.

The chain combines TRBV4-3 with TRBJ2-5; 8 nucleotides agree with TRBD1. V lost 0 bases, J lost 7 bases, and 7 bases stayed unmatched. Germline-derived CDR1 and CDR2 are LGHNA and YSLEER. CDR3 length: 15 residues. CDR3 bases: TGCGCCAGCAGCCAAGATCTGGACAGGGTATGGACCCAGTACTTC. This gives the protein CASSQDLDRVWTQYF.

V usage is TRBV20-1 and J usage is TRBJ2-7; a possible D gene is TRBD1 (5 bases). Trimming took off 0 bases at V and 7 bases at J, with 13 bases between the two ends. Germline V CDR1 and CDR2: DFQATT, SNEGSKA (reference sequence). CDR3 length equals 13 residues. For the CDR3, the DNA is TGCAGTGCTAGAGACAGTCTGCCAGGGGAGCAGTACTTC. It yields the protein CSARDSLPGEQYF.

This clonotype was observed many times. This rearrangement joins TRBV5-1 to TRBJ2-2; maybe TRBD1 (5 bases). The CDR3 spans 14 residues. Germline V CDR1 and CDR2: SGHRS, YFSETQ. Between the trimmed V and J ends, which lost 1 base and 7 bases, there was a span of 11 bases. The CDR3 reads CASSLREQDGELFF. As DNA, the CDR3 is TGCGCCAGCAGCTTGAGGGAACAGGACGGGGAGCTGTTTTTT.

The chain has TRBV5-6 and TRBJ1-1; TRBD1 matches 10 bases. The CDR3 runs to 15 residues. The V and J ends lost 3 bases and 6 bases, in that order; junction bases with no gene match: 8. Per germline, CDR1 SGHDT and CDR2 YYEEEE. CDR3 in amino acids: CASSSRGQGNAEAFF. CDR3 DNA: TGTGCCAGCAGCTCCAGGGGACAGGGGAATGCTGAAGCTTTCTTT.

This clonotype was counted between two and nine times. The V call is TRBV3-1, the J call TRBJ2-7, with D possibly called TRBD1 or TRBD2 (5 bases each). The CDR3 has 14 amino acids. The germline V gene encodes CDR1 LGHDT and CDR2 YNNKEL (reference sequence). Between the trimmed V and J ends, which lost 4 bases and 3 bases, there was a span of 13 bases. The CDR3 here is CASSPLGEIYEQYF. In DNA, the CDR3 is TGTGCCAGCAGCCCCCTGGGGGAGATCTACGAGCAGTACTTC.